This T cell receptor (beta chain) was observed in a study of OX40 agonist ivuxolimab in advanced cancers. Libraries were prepared by immunoSEQ multiplex PCR; TCRdb keeps only in-frame clonotypes and omits some of them. The sample carries about 6,000 clones, approximately 82% recorded once. The CDR3 spans 17 residues. Trimming removed 3 bases at V and 8 bases at J, with 22 bases between. The germline V gene encodes CDR1 SGHTA and CDR2 FQGNSA. Here the sequenced sample was CD4+ or CD8+ T cells sorted from blood, taken in a trial of the OX40 agonist ivuxolimab. The chain links TRBV7-2 to TRBJ1-4, with D possibly TRBD1 on 5 matching bases. The sequence came from an adult with an advanced solid tumor such as melanoma, head and neck, liver or kidney cancer. DNA of the CDR3: TGTGCCAGCAGCTTGAAGAGCAGAGGGGTAGAGGGCGAAAAACTGTTTTTT. Translating it yields CASSLKSRGVEGEKLFF.